This T cell receptor (beta chain) was sequenced in a study of tumor and adjacent non-tumor tissue in lung cancer. This sample's RNA came from whole unsorted tissue. The normal lung tissue was taken more than 3 cm from the tumor edge. A remark on this clonotype: One junction end does not reproduce the germline sequence, and a read error may be involved.

Three rounds of nested PCR, following a modified ARM-PCR protocol, produced the TCRbeta library. One entry per CDR3 protein, called by TCRdb with MiXCR from the multiplex PCR reads. This sample has about 100,000 distinct CDR3 sequences, with around three fifths found just once. CDR1 is MNHEY, CDR2 SVGAGI, per germline. This CDR3 comprises 18 residues. The chain combines TRBV6-5 with TRBJ2-2, with 7 bases that match TRBD2. This sequence was found in a man aged 25-40 years with non-small cell lung cancer. Source material: distant non-tumor lung tissue. The CDR3 nucleotides are TGTACCAGCAGTTTAAGCGGGAAGGGTGTGGTTAGGAGCGGGGAGCTGTTTTTT. It encodes CTSSLSGKGVVRSGELFF.